This section outlines one TCR beta chain sequence together with its context. The antigen remains undetermined. The data were taken from a study of T cell repertoires in cytomegalovirus infection. Using its own MiXCR run on the reads, TCRdb lists one record per CDR3 protein. The sample carries about 160,000 distinct CDR3 sequences, about 22% recorded once. Study-level results: CMV-specific TCR beta clonotypes restricted by HLA-C were the ones dominating the ex vivo response.

Trimming took 0 bases from V and 5 from J; bases not matched to a gene: 9. CDR3 length equals 17 residues. Germline V CDR1 and CDR2: MGHRA, YSYEKL. This sample comprised CD8+ T cells from cultured PBMCs, obtained from culture after CMV antigen stimulation. V usage is TRBV4-1 and J usage is TRBJ1-4, with TRBD1 matching 7 bases. This receptor was identified in a human donor in good health (CMV status not recorded). Some clones in this sample may be carry-over from other donors' samples. CDR3 coding DNA: TGCGCCAGCAGCCAAGATGGACCGGGACAGCTAAATGAAAAACTGTTTTTT. Translated, it gives CASSQDGPGQLNEKLFF.